This passage covers 19 T cell receptor beta chains from one sample sequenced in a study of Ad26.COV2.S vaccination and SARS-CoV-2 variants. Using immunoSEQ multiplex PCR, the repertoire was profiled, and TCRdb retains in-frame clones only, with some absent. This sample yields approximately 340,000 clones, of which under 95% are seen a single time; around 4% belongs to the top ten. Sequences were derived from peripheral blood, sampled after recovery from COVID-19. These receptors all come from a human donor who had recovered from COVID-19.

The rearrangement uses TRBV7-2 and TRBJ1-5; 9 bases agree with TRBD1. The CDR3 is made up of 17 amino acids. Trimming cost V 5 bases and J 0 bases; bases outside gene matches: 8. Germline assignment: CDR1 SGHTA and CDR2 FQGNSA. The CDR3 DNA reads as TGTGCCAGCAGCGCCACCGGGACAGGGTATAGCAATCAGCCCCAGCATTTT. Translated: CASSATGTGYSNQPQHF.

This chain connects TRBV5-4 to TRBJ1-2, with 8 bases fitting TRBD1. The CDR3 is 14 residues long. The V segment lost 3 bases and the J segment 6 bases; nucleotides outside the gene matches: 7. Germline V CDR1 and CDR2: SGHNT, YYREEE (reference sequence). The CDR3 DNA is TGTGCCAGCAGCTCCCGGACAGGGTTTGATGGCTACACCTTC. Translation: CASSSRTGFDGYTF.

V and J are TRBV11-2 and TRBJ1-2; tentative D call: TRBD1 (6 bases). Germline V gene data show CDR1 as SGHAT and CDR2 as FQNNGV. V dropped 3 bases and J dropped 4 bases, with 12 bases sitting between them. This CDR3 has 14 residues. Here the CDR3 reads CASSLQGTIYGYTF. In DNA, the CDR3 is TGTGCCAGCAGCTTGCAGGGGACGATCTATGGCTACACCTTC.

The chain couples TRBV7-3 to TRBJ2-3, with 7 bases identical to TRBD1. The CDR3 has 14 residues. The ends lost 3 bases at V and 4 bases at J; junction bases unmatched: 4. Germline V gene data show CDR1 as SGHTA and CDR2 as FQGTGA. CDR3 nucleotide sequence: TGTGCCAGCAGCTTTGGACAGGCCTCAGATACGCAGTATTTT. Encoded protein: CASSFGQASDTQYF.

The chain uses TRBV6-6 and TRBJ1-1; 7 nucleotides align to TRBD1. The CDR3 sequence is 14 residues long. Germline loops: CDR1 MNHNY, CDR2 SVGAGI (reference sequence). V lost 7 bases, J lost 1 base, and 6 bases stayed unmatched. This CDR3 reads CASNRQGPNTEAFF. The CDR3 DNA reads TGTGCCAGCAACCGACAGGGACCGAACACTGAAGCTTTCTTT.

The rearrangement joins TRBV7-9 to TRBJ1-1, with D maybe TRBD1 (6 bases). V dropped 3 bases and J dropped 6 bases, with 20 bases sitting between them. The CDR3 is 16 amino acids. The V gene's germline CDR1 is SEHNR and CDR2 FQNEAQ (reference sequence). Here the CDR3 reads CASSFLGGGVLAEAFF. The CDR3 DNA sequence: TGTGCCAGCAGCTTTTTAGGAGGGGGGGTCTTAGCTGAAGCTTTCTTT. Supplemented by reference TRBV7-9 and TRBJ1-1, the full variable domain reads DTGVSQNPRHKITKRGQNVTFRCDPISEHNRLYWYRQTLGQGPEFLTYFQNEAQLEKSRLLSDRFSAERPKGSFSTLEIQRTEQGDSAMYLCASSFLGGGVLAEAFFGQGTRLTVV.

The genes are TRBV3-1 (or the pseudogene TRBV3-2) and TRBJ2-2; the D is unclear. The length of the CDR3 is 17 residues. The germline V and J ends were trimmed by 0 bases and 1 base, with 12 bases remaining between them. Germline values: CDR1 LGHDT, CDR2 YNNKEL (reference sequence). The DNA of the CDR3 is TGTGCCAGCAGCCAAGAAAATAGCAGGAAGAACACCGGGGAGCTGTTTTTT. It translates to CASSQENSRKNTGELFF.

The chain uses TRBV2 and TRBJ2-2; a weak D match, TRBD1 (5 bases). Per the germline V gene, CDR1 is SNHLY and CDR2 is FYNNEI. This CDR3 comprises 14 residues. V was clipped by 2 bases and J by 7 bases, with 11 bases between them. CDR3 sequence reads: CASSEQGSGGELFF. The CDR3 region has the DNA TGTGCCAGCAGTGAACAGGGCTCGGGCGGGGAGCTGTTTTTT.

The rearrangement links TRBV6-6 to TRBJ1-4; the D is unclear. Germline V lookup: CDR1 MNHNY, CDR2 SVGAGI (reference sequence). CDR3 length: 15 amino acids. The V and J ends lost 1 base and 8 bases respectively, with 14 bases between them. The CDR3 DNA follows: TGTGCCAGCAGTTACTTGGAAGGGTTGAACGAAAAACTGTTTTTT. Translating it yields CASSYLEGLNEKLFF.

J is TRBJ1-1 and V is TRBV3-1 (or the pseudogene TRBV3-2); a possible D gene is TRBD1 (6 bases). Germline loops: CDR1 LGHDT, CDR2 YNNKEL (reference sequence). CDR3 length equals 14 residues. V was clipped by 4 bases and J by 4 bases, with 13 bases between them. The CDR3 DNA follows: TGTGCCAGCAGCCCCCGACAGGCGGGCACTGAAGCTTTCTTT. Protein product: CASSPRQAGTEAFF.

The genes are TRBV27 and TRBJ2-5; D possibly uses TRBD1 or TRBD2 (6 bases each). Germline CDR1 is MNHEY and CDR2 is SMNVEV (reference sequence). CDR3 length: 17 amino acids. Deletions cut 3 bases from V and 2 bases from J, with 19 bases between. The DNA of the CDR3 is TGTGCCAGCAGTTTTCGTCGGGGGCTACAAAGTCAAGAGACCCAGTACTTC. Amino acid sequence: CASSFRRGLQSQETQYF.

The gene calls are TRBV9 and TRBJ2-1; D possibly corresponds to TRBD1 (5 bases). Trimming took off 0 bases at V and 0 bases at J, with 10 bases between the two ends. The germline gives CDR1 SGDLS, CDR2 YYNGEE. This CDR3 spans 16 amino acids. CDR3: CASSVEGASSYNEQFF. The DNA for the CDR3 is TGTGCCAGCAGCGTAGAAGGGGCAAGCTCCTACAATGAGCAGTTCTTC.

Concerning this clone itself: Other DNA sequences of this sample code for an identical CDR3. This chain joins TRBV9 and TRBJ1-1, with 7 nucleotides matching TRBD1. CDR1 SGDLS and CDR2 YYNGEE come from the germline V gene. With V trimmed by 3 bases and J by 4 bases, 3 bases remained unmatched. This CDR3 contains 13 residues. The CDR3: CASSAGGGTEAFF. As DNA, the CDR3 is TGTGCCAGCAGCGCAGGGGGGGGCACTGAAGCTTTCTTT.

V gene TRBV5-4 combines with J gene TRBJ2-7, with D possibly matching TRBD1 (6 bases). The germline V gene has CDR1 SGHNT and CDR2 YYREEE (reference sequence). The CDR3 is 14 amino acids. Trimming took 0 bases from V and 5 from J, leaving 12 bases between them. The CDR3 is CASSLEGTPHEQYF. CDR3 sequence (DNA): TGTGCCAGCAGCTTGGAAGGGACACCCCACGAGCAGTACTTC. The full variable domain, with the rest looked up from reference TRBV5-4 and TRBJ2-7, is ETGVTQSPTHLIKTRGQQVTLRCSSQSGHNTVSWYQQALGQGPQFIFQYYREEENGRGNFPPRFSGLQFPNYSSELNVNALELDDSALYLCASSLEGTPHEQYFGPGTRLTVT.

The chain combines TRBV9 with TRBJ1-1; D is ambiguous. This CDR3 has 13 residues. CDR1 and CDR2 (germline): SGDLS, YYNGEE. Trimming removed 0 bases from V and 7 bases from J, with 10 bases in between. The CDR3 sequence: CASSVGEGDEAFF. For the CDR3, the DNA is TGTGCCAGCAGCGTAGGCGAGGGAGATGAAGCTTTCTTT. Looking up the rest from reference TRBV9 and TRBJ1-1 gives the full variable domain: DSGVTQTPKHLITATGQRVTLRCSPRSGDLSVYWYQQSLDQGLQFLIQYYNGEERAKGNILERFSAQQFPDLHSELNLSSLELGDSALYFCASSVGEGDEAFFGQGTRLTVV.

This chain connects TRBV21-1 to TRBJ1-5; TRBD1, the table's D call, lacks a check against the DNA. TRBV21-1 is a pseudogene segment. This CDR3 has 18 amino acids. This CDR3 reads CASSKVGLDRGINQPQHF. The CDR3 region has the DNA TGTGCCAGCAGCAAAGTGGGGTTAGACAGGGGGATTAATCAGCCCCAGCATTTT.

The V and J genes are TRBV3-1 (or the pseudogene TRBV3-2) and TRBJ2-7, with 8 bases matching TRBD1. This CDR3 region has 14 residues. Germline V CDR1 and CDR2: LGHDT, YNNKEL (reference sequence). V shed 5 bases and J 6 bases; nucleotides not matched to a gene: 9. CDR3 loop: CASSARTGQGEQYF. CDR3 in DNA: TGTGCCAGCAGCGCTAGGACAGGGCAGGGCGAGCAGTACTTC.

The chain recombines TRBV19 with TRBJ1-1; a possible D gene is TRBD1 (5 bases). V was clipped by 3 bases and J by 4 bases, with 12 bases between them. The CDR3 contains 14 residues. From germline, CDR1 is LNHDA and CDR2 SQIVND (reference sequence). The CDR3 is CASSIRRVPTEAFF. CDR3 nucleotide sequence: TGTGCCAGTAGTATTCGCAGGGTCCCCACTGAAGCTTTCTTT.

The chain carries TRBV11-2 and TRBJ1-1; the D is unclear. V was cut by 3 bases and J by 4 bases, with 12 bases left in between. CDR3 length: 14 amino acids. The V gene's germline CDR1 is SGHAT and CDR2 FQNNGV. The chain's CDR3 is CASSFSPGATEAFF. The CDR3 coding sequence is TGTGCCAGCAGCTTCTCTCCGGGCGCCACTGAAGCTTTCTTT.